The 21 T cell receptor beta chains in this list originate from one sample, sequenced in a study of blood T cell repertoires in COVID-19 (TCRdb year 2020). Library method: the immunoSEQ multiplex PCR assay. This immuneACCESS table, as held by TCRdb, lists in-frame sequences with V and J called but not all clones. Of the missing ones, under half trace to an unresolved V gene in checked studies; the others have no known cause. The sample table lists roughly 160,000 clones, roughly 80% of them with a count of one. Clones ranked in the top ten supply 9.5% to 13% of the sample. The sequenced sample consisted of peripheral blood. The receptors here all came from a man aged 65 to 79 with active or convalescent COVID-19.

This clone was picked up one time. This rearrangement joins TRBV5-1 to TRBJ2-4; maybe TRBD1 (5 bases). This CDR3 has 13 residues. The germline CDR1 and CDR2 sequences are SGHRS and YFSETQ. V gave up 4 bases and J gave up 7 bases, with 12 bases separating them. The CDR3 DNA sequence: TGCGCCAGCAGCCCGGGTAGGGGCAACATTCAGTACTTC. This encodes CASSPGRGNIQYF.

The chain uses TRBV24-1 and TRBJ2-7, with TRBD1 matching over 7 bases. Unmatched junction bases numbered 2, after V lost 7 bases and J lost 0 bases. The CDR3 runs 13 residues. Germline loops: CDR1 KGHDR, CDR2 SFDVKD. CDR3 nucleotide sequence: TGTGCCACCAGCACAGGGGCCTCCTACGAGCAGTACTTC. Its translation is CATSTGASYEQYF.

The chain has TRBV27 and TRBJ1-2; no clear D. Trimming shortened V by 3 bases and J by 1 base, and 6 bases separated the two germline ends. The CDR3 totals 13 residues. Germline CDR1 reads MNHEY; CDR2 reads SMNVEV (reference sequence). CDR3 residues: CASSFNGNYGYTF. Here the CDR3 DNA reads TGTGCCAGCAGTTTTAACGGTAACTATGGCTACACCTTC.

The rearrangement uses TRBV19 and TRBJ2-3; TRBD1 agrees at 10 bases. Germline V gene sequence: CDR1 LNHDA, CDR2 SQIVND (reference sequence). CDR3 size: 15 residues. V lost 6 bases and J lost 5; bases outside the gene matches: 8. CDR3 sequence: CASRPDRGRVDTQYF. The CDR3 coding sequence is TGTGCCAGTAGACCCGACAGGGGGCGGGTAGATACGCAGTATTTT.

This sequence joins TRBV18 and TRBJ1-5; TRBD1 agrees at 8 bases. Germline trimming cut 5 bases from V and 6 bases from J; bases unmatched to any gene: 9. The CDR3 has 15 amino acids. Germline V gives CDR1 KGHSH, CDR2 LQKENI. The chain's CDR3 is CASSGRTGRGQPQHF. The CDR3 region has the DNA TGTGCCAGCTCAGGAAGGACAGGGCGGGGTCAGCCCCAGCATTTT.

This clone was detected only a few times. V and J are TRBV19 and TRBJ1-1; tentatively, D is TRBD1 (5 bases). Looked up from germline, CDR1 is LNHDA and CDR2 is SQIVND (reference sequence). This CDR3 is 15 amino acids long. Trimming removed 3 bases at V and 3 bases at J, with 14 bases between. The CDR3 bases are TGTGCCAGTAGTATTGATCGACAGCCTGACACTGAAGCTTTCTTT. Translating gives CASSIDRQPDTEAFF.

V and J are TRBV4-1 and TRBJ2-7; TRBD1 matches 8 bases. V gave up 1 base and J gave up 0 bases; unmatched junction bases: 5. This CDR3 is built from 16 residues. Germline CDR1 and CDR2: MGHRA and YSYEKL. The CDR3 bases are TGCGCCAGCAGCCAAGGACAGGGGAAAAGCTCCTACGAGCAGTACTTC. Amino acid sequence: CASSQGQGKSSYEQYF.

The chain has TRBV7-9 and TRBJ1-2, with a weak D call TRBD1 (6 bases). This CDR3 contains 13 residues. Trimming took 2 bases from V and 8 from J, leaving 12 bases between them. Germline CDR1 SEHNR, CDR2 FQNEAQ (reference sequence). The CDR3 sequence is CASSLWGQEGYTF. As DNA, the CDR3 is TGTGCCAGCAGCTTATGGGGGCAAGAAGGCTACACCTTC.

The chain carries TRBV18 and TRBJ1-5; TRBD1 agrees at 8 bases. The V gene end was trimmed by 4 bases and the J gene end by 5 bases; junction bases not matched to a gene: 4. The germline V gene encodes CDR1 KGHSH and CDR2 LQKENI. The CDR3 runs to 14 residues. CDR3 residues: CASSLGQGDQPQHF. DNA for the CDR3: TGTGCCAGCTCACTAGGACAGGGTGATCAGCCCCAGCATTTT. Supplemented by reference TRBV18 and TRBJ1-5, the full variable domain reads NAGVMQNPRHLVRRRGQEARLRCSPMKGHSHVYWYRQLPEEGLKFMVYLQKENIIDESGMPKERFSAEFPKEGPSILRIQQVVRGDSAAYFCASSLGQGDQPQHFGDGTRLSIL.

The chain employs TRBV27 and TRBJ2-7, with 9 bases lining up with TRBD1. The CDR3 has 15 residues. In germline, CDR1 is MNHEY, CDR2 SMNVEV (reference sequence). With V trimmed by 3 bases and J by 4 bases, 7 bases remained unmatched. The CDR3 DNA reads as TGTGCCAGCAGTTTTACGGGACAGGGAAAGTACGAGCAGTACTTC. This gives the protein CASSFTGQGKYEQYF.

The chain recombines TRBV30 with TRBJ2-5; D possibly corresponds to TRBD2 (7 bases). V gave up 5 bases and J gave up 7 bases, with 14 bases separating them. The germline V gene has CDR1 GTSNPN and CDR2 SVGIG (reference sequence). This CDR3 spans 12 amino acids. The CDR3 nucleotides are TGTGCCTGGTCGGGGGGCGCGGGGACCCAGTACTTC. Amino acids: CAWSGGAGTQYF.

The chain has TRBV18 and TRBJ1-1, with 8 positions matching TRBD1. The CDR3 is made up of 16 amino acids. V shed 3 bases, J shed 1 base, and the junction held 7 bases outside the gene matches. CDR1 KGHSH and CDR2 LQKENI come from the germline V gene. CDR3 region: CASSPSGGFGNTEAFF. In DNA form, the CDR3 reads TGTGCCAGCTCACCCTCAGGGGGCTTCGGGAACACTGAAGCTTTCTTT.

The chain couples TRBV19 to TRBJ2-7, with a weak D call TRBD2 (5 bases). The CDR3 length is 13 residues. Trimming removed 5 bases at V and 4 bases at J, with 12 bases between. CDR1 is LNHDA, CDR2 SQIVND, per germline (reference sequence). The CDR3 protein is CASSREYSYEQYF. CDR3 sequence (DNA): TGTGCCAGTAGTCGGGAATACAGTTACGAGCAGTACTTC.

V and J are TRBV19 and TRBJ1-1; D is ambiguous. The V and J ends lost 7 bases and 4 bases respectively, with 19 bases between them. Germline V CDR1 and CDR2: LNHDA, SQIVND (reference sequence). The CDR3 has 15 residues. The CDR3 region is CASKIRSLGGTEAFF. CDR3 DNA sequence: TGTGCCAGTAAAATCCGTTCTTTGGGAGGCACTGAAGCTTTCTTT.

This rearrangement joins TRBV7-9 to TRBJ2-2; the match to TRBD1 covers 8 bases. Looked up from germline, CDR1 is SEHNR and CDR2 is FQNEAQ (reference sequence). The CDR3 covers 15 residues. V trimming: 3 bases; J trimming: 7 bases; junction bases outside the gene matches: 7. CDR3 in DNA: TGTGCCAGCAGCTTCAAGACAGGGGTCAACGGGGAGCTGTTTTTT. Its protein is CASSFKTGVNGELFF.

This clone is a singleton in its sample. V usage is TRBV7-9 and J usage is TRBJ2-1; D ambiguous. The germline V gene has CDR1 SEHNR and CDR2 FQNEAQ (reference sequence). The CDR3 totals 13 residues. The V end lost 2 bases, the J end lost 5 bases, and 7 bases lay between the germline ends. CDR3 DNA sequence: TGTGCCAGCAGCTTAACGGTGCACAATGAGCAGTTCTTC. Protein sequence: CASSLTVHNEQFF.

The chain joins TRBV19 to TRBJ1-2; no definite D call. The length of the CDR3 is 18 residues. Deletions cut 4 bases from V and 4 bases from J, with 25 bases between. CDR1 and CDR2 from the germline V gene are LNHDA and SQIVND (reference sequence). CDR3 sequence: CASSTTGGKVWTSYGYTF. The CDR3, as DNA: TGTGCCAGTAGTACCACCGGAGGGAAGGTCTGGACCAGCTATGGCTACACCTTC.

The chain has TRBV12-5 and TRBJ2-2; TRBD1 agrees at 10 bases. Germline V gene lookup returns CDR1 LGHNT and CDR2 FRNRAP. The junction had 7 bases not matched to a gene; V was cut back by 6 bases and J by 6 bases. This CDR3 has 15 amino acids. As DNA, the CDR3 is TGTGCTAGTGGCCCGGGACAGGGGTCACCCGGGGAGCTGTTTTTT. Protein product: CASGPGQGSPGELFF.

The chain uses TRBV24-1 and TRBJ2-5; 7 positions agree with TRBD2. Germline V gene sequence: CDR1 KGHDR, CDR2 SFDVKD. V lost 1 base and J lost 1; bases outside the gene matches: 2. This CDR3 has 15 amino acids. CDR3 bases: TGTGCCACCAGTGATTTCGCGGGAGTCCAAGAGACCCAGTACTTC. Translation: CATSDFAGVQETQYF.

The V and J genes are TRBV4-1 and TRBJ2-1; 9 bases fit TRBD1. V lost 6 bases, J lost 6 bases, and 6 bases stayed unmatched. The germline gives CDR1 MGHRA, CDR2 YSYEKL. There are 14 residues in the CDR3. CDR3 nucleotide sequence: TGCGCCAGCAGGTACGGACAGGGGATCAATGAGCAGTTCTTC. Its protein is CASRYGQGINEQFF.

V usage is TRBV5-6 and J usage is TRBJ2-7; possibly TRBD1 for D (6 bases). The CDR3 has 14 amino acids. V dropped 4 bases and J dropped 5 bases, with 16 bases sitting between them. Germline V gene sequence: CDR1 SGHDT, CDR2 YYEEEE. CDR3 coding DNA: TGTGCCAGCAGCCACCGGGACAAGGGAGACGAGCAGTACTTC. It encodes CASSHRDKGDEQYF.